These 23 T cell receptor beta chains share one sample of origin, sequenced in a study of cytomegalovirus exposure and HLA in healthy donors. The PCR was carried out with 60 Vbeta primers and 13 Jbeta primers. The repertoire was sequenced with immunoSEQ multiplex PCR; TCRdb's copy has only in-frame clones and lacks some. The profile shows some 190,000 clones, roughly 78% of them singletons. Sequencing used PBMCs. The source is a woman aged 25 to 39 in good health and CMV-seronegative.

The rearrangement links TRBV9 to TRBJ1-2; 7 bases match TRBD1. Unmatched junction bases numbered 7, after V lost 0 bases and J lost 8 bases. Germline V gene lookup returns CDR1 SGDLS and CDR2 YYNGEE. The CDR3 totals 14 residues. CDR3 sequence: CASSVAGGLSGYTF. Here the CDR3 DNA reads TGTGCCAGCAGCGTAGCAGGGGGGCTGTCCGGCTACACCTTC.

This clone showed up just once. This chain's CDR3 is CASSVAQGVYEQYF. The CDR3 DNA follows: TGTGCCAGCAGCGTAGCACAGGGTGTCTACGAGCAGTACTTC. The chain carries TRBV9 and TRBJ2-7; maybe TRBD1 (6 bases). The V gene lost 0 bases and the J gene lost 3 bases, with 10 bases spanning the gap. CDR1 and CDR2 (germline): SGDLS, YYNGEE. The CDR3 has 14 residues.

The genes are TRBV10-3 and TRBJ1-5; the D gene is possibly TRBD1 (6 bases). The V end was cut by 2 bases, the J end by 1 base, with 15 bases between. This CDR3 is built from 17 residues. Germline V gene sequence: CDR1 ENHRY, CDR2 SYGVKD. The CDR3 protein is CAISEGQGSNSNQPQHF. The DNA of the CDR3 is TGTGCCATCAGTGAGGGTCAGGGGAGTAACAGCAATCAGCCCCAGCATTTT.

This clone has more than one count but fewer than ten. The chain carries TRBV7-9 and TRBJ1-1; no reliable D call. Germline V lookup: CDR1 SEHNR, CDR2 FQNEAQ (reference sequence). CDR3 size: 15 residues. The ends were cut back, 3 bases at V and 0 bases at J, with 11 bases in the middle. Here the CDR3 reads CASSFLTGLNTEAFF. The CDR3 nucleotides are TGTGCCAGCAGCTTCCTAACCGGGTTGAACACTGAAGCTTTCTTT.

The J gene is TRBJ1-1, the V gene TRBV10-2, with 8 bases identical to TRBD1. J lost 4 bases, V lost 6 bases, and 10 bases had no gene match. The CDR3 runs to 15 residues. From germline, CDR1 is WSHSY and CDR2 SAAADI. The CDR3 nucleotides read TGCGCCAGCAGAAATTCCCAGGGGGCGGCCACTGAAGCTTTCTTT. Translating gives CASRNSQGAATEAFF.

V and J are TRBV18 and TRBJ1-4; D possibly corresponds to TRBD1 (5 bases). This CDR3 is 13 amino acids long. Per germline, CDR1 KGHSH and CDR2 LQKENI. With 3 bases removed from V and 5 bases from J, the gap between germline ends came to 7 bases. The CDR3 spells CASSPGGNEKLFF. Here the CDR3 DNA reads TGTGCCAGCTCACCGGGGGGGAATGAAAAACTGTTTTTT.

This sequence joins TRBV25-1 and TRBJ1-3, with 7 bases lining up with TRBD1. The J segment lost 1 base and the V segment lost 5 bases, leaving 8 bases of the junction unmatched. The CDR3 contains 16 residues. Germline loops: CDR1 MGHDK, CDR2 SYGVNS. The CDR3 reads CASSPGGGRSGNTIYF. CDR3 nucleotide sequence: TGTGCCAGCAGTCCAGGAGGGGGCAGATCTGGAAACACCATATATTTT.

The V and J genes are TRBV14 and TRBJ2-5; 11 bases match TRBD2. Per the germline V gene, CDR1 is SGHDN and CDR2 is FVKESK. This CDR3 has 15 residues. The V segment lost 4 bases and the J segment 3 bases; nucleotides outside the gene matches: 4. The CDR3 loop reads CASSPGTSGEETQYF. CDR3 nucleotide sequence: TGTGCCAGCAGCCCCGGGACTAGCGGAGAAGAGACCCAGTACTTC.

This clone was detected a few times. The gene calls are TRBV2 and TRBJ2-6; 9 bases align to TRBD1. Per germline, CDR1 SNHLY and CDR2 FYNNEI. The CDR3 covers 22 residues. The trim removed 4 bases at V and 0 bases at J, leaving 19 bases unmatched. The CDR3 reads CASSVPSTGGQRFSSGANVLTF. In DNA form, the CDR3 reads TGTGCCAGCAGTGTTCCTTCGACAGGGGGACAGCGATTTAGCTCTGGGGCCAACGTCCTGACTTTC.

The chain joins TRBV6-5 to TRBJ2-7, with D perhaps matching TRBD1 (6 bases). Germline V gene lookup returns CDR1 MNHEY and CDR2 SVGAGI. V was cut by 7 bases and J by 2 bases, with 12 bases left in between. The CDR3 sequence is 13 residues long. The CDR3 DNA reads TGTGCCAGCAACCCCACAGGGCCCTACGAGCAGTACTTC. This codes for CASNPTGPYEQYF.

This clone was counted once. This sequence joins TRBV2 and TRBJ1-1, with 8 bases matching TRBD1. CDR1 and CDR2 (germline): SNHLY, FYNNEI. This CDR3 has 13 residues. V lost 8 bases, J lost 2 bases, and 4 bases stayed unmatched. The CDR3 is CASGRGPNTEAFF. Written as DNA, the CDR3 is TGTGCCAGCGGCAGGGGGCCTAACACTGAAGCTTTCTTT.

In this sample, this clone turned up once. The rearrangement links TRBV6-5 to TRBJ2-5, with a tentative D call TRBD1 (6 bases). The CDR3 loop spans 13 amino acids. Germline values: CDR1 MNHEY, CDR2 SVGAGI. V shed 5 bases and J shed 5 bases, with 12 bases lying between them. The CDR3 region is CASSGGLVETQYF. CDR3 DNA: TGTGCCAGCAGTGGGGGCTTGGTCGAGACCCAGTACTTC.

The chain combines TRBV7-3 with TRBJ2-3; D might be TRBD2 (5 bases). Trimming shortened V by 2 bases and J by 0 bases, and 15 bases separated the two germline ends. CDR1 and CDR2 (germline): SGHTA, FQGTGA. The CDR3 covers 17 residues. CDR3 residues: CASSLAVGLRSTDTQYF. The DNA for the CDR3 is TGTGCCAGCAGCTTAGCCGTAGGACTCCGGAGCACAGATACGCAGTATTTT.

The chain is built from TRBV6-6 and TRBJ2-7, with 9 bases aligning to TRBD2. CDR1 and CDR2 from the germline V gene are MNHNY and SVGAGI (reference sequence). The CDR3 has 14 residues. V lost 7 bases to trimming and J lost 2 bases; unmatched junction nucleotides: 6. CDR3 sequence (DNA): TGTGCCAGCACCCTAGCGGGGACGCCCTACGAGCAGTACTTC. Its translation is CASTLAGTPYEQYF.

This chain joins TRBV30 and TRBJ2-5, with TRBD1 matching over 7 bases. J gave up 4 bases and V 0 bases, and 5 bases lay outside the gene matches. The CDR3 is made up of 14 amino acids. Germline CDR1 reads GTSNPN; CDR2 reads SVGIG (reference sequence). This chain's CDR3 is CAWSVQGGGETQYF. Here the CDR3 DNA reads TGTGCCTGGAGTGTACAAGGGGGCGGAGAGACCCAGTACTTC.

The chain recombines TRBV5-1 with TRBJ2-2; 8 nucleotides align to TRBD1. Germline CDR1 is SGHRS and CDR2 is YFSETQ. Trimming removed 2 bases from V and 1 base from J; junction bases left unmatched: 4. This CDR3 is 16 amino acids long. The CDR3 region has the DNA TGCGCCAGCAGCTTACGCGGGACAGGGAACACCGGGGAGCTGTTTTTT. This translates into CASSLRGTGNTGELFF.

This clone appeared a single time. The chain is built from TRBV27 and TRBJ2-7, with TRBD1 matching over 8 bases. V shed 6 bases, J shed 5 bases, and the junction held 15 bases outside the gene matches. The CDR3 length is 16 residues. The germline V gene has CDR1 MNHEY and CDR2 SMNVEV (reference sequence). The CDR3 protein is CASRPHKTQGENEQYF. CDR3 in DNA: TGTGCCAGCAGGCCCCACAAAACACAGGGGGAGAACGAGCAGTACTTC.

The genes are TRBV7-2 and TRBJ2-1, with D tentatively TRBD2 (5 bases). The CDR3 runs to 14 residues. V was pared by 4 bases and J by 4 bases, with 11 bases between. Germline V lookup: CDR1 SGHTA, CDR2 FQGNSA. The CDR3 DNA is TGTGCCAGCAGCTCGCCGGACTGGTACAATGAGCAGTTCTTC. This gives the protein CASSSPDWYNEQFF.

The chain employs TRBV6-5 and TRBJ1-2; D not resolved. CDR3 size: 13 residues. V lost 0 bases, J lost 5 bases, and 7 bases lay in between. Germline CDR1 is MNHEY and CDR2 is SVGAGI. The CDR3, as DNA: TGTGCCAGCAGTTACTCAACAGAATATGGCTACACCTTC. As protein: CASSYSTEYGYTF.

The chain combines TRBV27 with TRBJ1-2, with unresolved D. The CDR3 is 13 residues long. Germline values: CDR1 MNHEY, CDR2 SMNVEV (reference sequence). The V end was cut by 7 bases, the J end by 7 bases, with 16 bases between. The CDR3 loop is CASKSGGWGGYTF. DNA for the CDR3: TGTGCCAGCAAATCGGGAGGCTGGGGTGGCTACACCTTC.

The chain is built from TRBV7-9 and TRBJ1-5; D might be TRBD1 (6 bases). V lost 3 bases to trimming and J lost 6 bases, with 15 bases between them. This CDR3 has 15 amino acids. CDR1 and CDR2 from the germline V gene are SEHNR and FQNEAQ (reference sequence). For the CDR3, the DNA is TGTGCCAGCAGCTTGGCCGGGACAAAGGCTCAGCCCCAGCATTTT. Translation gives CASSLAGTKAQPQHF.

The CDR3 region is CASSPPGYFSNQPQHF. CDR3 in DNA: TGTGCCAGCTCACCACCCGGGTACTTTAGCAATCAGCCCCAGCATTTT. The gene calls are TRBV18 and TRBJ1-5, with D unclear. V gave up 0 bases and J gave up 0 bases, with 9 bases separating them. CDR1 and CDR2 (germline): KGHSH, LQKENI. The CDR3 is made up of 16 amino acids.

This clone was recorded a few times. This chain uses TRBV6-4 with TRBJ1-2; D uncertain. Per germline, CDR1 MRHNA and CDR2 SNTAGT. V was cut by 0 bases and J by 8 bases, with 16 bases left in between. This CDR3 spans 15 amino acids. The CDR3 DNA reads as TGTGCCAGCAGTGACTCCCAAAGACCGGGGTACGGCTACACCTTC. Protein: CASSDSQRPGYGYTF.